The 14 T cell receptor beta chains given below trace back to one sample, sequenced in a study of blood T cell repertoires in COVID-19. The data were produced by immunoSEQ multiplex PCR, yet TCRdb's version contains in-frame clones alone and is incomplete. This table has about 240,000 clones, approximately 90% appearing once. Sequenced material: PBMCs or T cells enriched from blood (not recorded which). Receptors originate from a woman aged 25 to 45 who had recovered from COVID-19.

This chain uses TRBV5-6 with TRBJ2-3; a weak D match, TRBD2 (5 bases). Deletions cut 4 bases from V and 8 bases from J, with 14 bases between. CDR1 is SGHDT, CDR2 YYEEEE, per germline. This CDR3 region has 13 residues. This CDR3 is CASSKAAPGTQYF. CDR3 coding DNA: TGTGCCAGCAGCAAAGCGGCTCCGGGTACGCAGTATTTT.

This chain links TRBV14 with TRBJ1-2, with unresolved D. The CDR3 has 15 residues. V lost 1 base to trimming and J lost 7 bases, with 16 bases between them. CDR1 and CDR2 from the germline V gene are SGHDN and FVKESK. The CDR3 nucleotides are TGTGCCAGCAGCCAAGTCGGTGGGCCCCTTCGTGGCTACACCTTC. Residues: CASSQVGGPLRGYTF.

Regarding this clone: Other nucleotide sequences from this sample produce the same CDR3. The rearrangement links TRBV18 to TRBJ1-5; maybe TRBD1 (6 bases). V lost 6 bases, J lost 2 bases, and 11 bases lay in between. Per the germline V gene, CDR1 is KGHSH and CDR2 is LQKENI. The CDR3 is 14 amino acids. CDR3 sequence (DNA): TGTGCCAGCTCTCAAGGGGGTGGCAATCAGCCCCAGCATTTT. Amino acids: CASSQGGGNQPQHF.

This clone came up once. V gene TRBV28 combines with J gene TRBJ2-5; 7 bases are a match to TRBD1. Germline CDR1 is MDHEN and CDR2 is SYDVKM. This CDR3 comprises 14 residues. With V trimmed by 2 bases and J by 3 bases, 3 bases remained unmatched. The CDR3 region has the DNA TGTGCCAGCAGTTTAGACAGGGTTAAAGAGACCCAGTACTTC. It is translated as CASSLDRVKETQYF.

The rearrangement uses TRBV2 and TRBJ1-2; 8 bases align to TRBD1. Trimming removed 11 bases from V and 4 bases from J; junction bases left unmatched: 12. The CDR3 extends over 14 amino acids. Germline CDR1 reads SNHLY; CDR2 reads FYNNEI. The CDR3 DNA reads TGTGCCGACAGCGTTGAGGACAGGGTCTATGGCTACACCTTC. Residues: CADSVEDRVYGYTF.

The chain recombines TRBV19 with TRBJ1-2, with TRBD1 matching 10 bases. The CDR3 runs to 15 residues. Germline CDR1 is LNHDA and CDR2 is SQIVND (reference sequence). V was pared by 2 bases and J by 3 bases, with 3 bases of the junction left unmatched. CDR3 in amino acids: CASSIRDRGDYGYTF. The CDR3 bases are TGTGCCAGTAGTATACGGGACAGGGGAGACTATGGCTACACCTTC.

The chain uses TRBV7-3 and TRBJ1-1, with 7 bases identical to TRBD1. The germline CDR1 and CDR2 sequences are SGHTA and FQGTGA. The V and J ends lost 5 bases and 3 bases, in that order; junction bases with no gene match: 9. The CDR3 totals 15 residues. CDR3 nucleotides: TGTGCCAGCAGCGCAGACAGGGCTTCGTACACTGAAGCTTTCTTT. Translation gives CASSADRASYTEAFF.

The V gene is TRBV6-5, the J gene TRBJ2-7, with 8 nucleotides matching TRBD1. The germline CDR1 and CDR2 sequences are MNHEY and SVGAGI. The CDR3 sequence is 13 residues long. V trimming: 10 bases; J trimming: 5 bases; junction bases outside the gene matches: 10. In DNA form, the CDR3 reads TGTGCCACCCTCTGGGCAGGGGGCGACGAGCAGTACTTC. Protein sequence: CATLWAGGDEQYF.

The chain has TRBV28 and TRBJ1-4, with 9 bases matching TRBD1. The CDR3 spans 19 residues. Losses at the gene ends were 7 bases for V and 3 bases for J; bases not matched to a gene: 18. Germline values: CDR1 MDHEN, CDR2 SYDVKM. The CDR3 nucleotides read TGTGCCAGCAATCCCCTAGGGACAGGGACCCTCGCAGCTAATGAAAAACTGTTTTTT. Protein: CASNPLGTGTLAANEKLFF.

CDR3 protein: CASSSDRISGNTIYF. The CDR3 DNA reads TGTGCCAGCAGCTCCGACAGGATCTCTGGAAACACCATATATTTT. V usage is TRBV7-8 and J usage is TRBJ1-3, with a weak D call TRBD1 (6 bases). V was cut by 4 bases and J by 0 bases, with 10 bases left in between. The length of the CDR3 is 15 residues. The germline CDR1 and CDR2 sequences are SGHVS and FQNEAQ.

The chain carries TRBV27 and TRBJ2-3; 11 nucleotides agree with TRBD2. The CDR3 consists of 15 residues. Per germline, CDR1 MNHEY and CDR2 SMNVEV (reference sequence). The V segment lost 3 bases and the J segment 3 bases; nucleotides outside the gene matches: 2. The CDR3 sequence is CASSFLAGGTDTQYF. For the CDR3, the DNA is TGTGCCAGCAGTTTCTTAGCGGGAGGGACAGATACGCAGTATTTT.

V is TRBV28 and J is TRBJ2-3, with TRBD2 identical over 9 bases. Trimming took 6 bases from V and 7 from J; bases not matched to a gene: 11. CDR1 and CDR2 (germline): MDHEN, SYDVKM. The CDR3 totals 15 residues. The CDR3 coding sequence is TGTGCCAGCAGCCGAGCGGGAGGTTCCCAATATACGCAGTATTTT. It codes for CASSRAGGSQYTQYF.

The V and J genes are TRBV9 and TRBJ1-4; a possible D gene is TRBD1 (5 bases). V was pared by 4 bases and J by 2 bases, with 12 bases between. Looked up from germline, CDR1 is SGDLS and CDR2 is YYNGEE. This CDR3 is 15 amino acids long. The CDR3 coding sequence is TGTGCCAGCAGCTTTCAGGGAGGTACTAATGAAAAACTGTTTTTT. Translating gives CASSFQGGTNEKLFF.

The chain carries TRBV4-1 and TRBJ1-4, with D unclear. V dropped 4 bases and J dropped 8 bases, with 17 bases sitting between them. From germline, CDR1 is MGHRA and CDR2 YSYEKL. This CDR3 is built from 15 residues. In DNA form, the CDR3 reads TGCGCCAGCAGCCTTCTTTGGCCCATACAGGAAAAACTGTTTTTT. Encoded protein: CASSLLWPIQEKLFF.